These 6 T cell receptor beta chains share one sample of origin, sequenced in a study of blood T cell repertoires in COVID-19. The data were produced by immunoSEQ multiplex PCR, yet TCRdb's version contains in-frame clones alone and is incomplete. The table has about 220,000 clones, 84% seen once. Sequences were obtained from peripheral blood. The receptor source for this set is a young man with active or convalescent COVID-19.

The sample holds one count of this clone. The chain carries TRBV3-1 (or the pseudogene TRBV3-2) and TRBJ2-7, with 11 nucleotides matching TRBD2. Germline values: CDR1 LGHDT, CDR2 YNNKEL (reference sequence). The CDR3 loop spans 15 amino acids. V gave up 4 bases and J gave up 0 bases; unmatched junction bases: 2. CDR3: CASSLLAGVSYEQYF. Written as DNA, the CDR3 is TGTGCCAGCAGCCTACTAGCGGGGGTCTCCTACGAGCAGTACTTC.

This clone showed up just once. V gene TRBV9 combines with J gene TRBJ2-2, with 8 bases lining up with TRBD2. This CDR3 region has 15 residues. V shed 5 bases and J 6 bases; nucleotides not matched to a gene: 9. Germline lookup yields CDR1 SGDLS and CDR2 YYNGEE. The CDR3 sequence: CASRGGLVGPGELFF. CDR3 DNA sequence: TGTGCCAGCAGAGGGGGACTAGTTGGGCCCGGGGAGCTGTTTTTT. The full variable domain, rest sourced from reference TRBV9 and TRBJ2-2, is DSGVTQTPKHLITATGQRVTLRCSPRSGDLSVYWYQQSLDQGLQFLIQYYNGEERAKGNILERFSAQQFPDLHSELNLSSLELGDSALYFCASRGGLVGPGELFFGEGSRLTVL.

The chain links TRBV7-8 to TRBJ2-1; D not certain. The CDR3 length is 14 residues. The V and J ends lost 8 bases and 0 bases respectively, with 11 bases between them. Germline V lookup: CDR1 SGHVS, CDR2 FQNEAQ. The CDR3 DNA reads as TGTGCCAGCTTACAGTTTAGCTCCTACAATGAGCAGTTCTTC. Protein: CASLQFSSYNEQFF.

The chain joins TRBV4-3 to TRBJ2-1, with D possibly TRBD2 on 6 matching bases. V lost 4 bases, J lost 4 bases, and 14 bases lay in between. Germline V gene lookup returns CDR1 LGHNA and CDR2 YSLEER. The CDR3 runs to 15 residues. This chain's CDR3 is CASSLLAGTYNEQFF. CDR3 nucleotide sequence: TGCGCCAGCAGCCTTCTGGCCGGGACTTACAATGAGCAGTTCTTC.

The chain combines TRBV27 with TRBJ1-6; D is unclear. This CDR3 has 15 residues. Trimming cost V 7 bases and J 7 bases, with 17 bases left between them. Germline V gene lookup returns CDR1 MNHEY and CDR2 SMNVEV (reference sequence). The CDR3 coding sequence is TGTGCCAGCACCTCAAAACGACCCGGGAATTCACCCCTCCACTTT. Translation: CASTSKRPGNSPLHF.

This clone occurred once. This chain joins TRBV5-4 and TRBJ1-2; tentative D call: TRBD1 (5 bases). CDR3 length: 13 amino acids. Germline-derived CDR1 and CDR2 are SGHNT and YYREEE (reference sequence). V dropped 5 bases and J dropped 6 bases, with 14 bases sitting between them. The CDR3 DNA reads TGTGCCAGCAGATCGCAGGGTGGGAATGGCTACACCTTC. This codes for CASRSQGGNGYTF. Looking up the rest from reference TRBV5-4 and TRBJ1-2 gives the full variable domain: ETGVTQSPTHLIKTRGQQVTLRCSSQSGHNTVSWYQQALGQGPQFIFQYYREEENGRGNFPPRFSGLQFPNYSSELNVNALELDDSALYLCASRSQGGNGYTFGSGTRLTVV.